Presented here are 9 T cell receptor beta chains from one specimen sequenced in a study of metastatic and nonmetastatic thyroid tumors. Every patient underwent thyroid surgery untreated. TCRdb recomputed clones from the PCR reads via MiXCR. This repertoire shows around 16,000 clones, about 25% found once; its top ten account for approximately 11%. The sequencing input was blood. These receptors all come from a male donor with papillary thyroid cancer or a benign thyroid nodule (not recorded which). Some clones in this sample may be carry-over from other donors' samples.

Many counts were recorded for this clone. The chain links TRBV6-1 to TRBJ2-7; TRBD2 matches at 11 bases. Germline V gene sequence: CDR1 MNHNS, CDR2 SASEGT. The CDR3 totals 15 residues. Trimming took 6 bases from V and 4 from J; bases not matched to a gene: 8. In DNA, the CDR3 is TGTGCCAGCAGCCAAACTAGCGGGAGACGGTACGAGCAGTACTTC. Its protein product is CASSQTSGRRYEQYF.

This clone was detected ten times or more. DNA of the CDR3: TGTGCCTGGACCCCGGCCTGGAGTTCACCCCTCCACTTT. The encoded protein is CAWTPAWSSPLHF. The genes are TRBV30 and TRBJ1-6; no reliable D call. The V gene lost 4 bases and the J gene lost 9 bases, with 13 bases spanning the gap. Germline CDR1 and CDR2: GTSNPN and SVGIG (reference sequence). CDR3 size: 13 residues.

A few counts support this clone. The chain carries TRBV28 and TRBJ2-7; D gene unclear. The V gene's germline CDR1 is MDHEN and CDR2 SYDVKM. V lost 6 bases, J lost 4 bases, and 10 bases lay in between. This CDR3 is built from 12 residues. The chain's CDR3 is CASSEFVYEQYF. The CDR3 nucleotides read TGTGCCAGCAGCGAGTTTGTGTACGAGCAGTACTTC.

This clone has ten or more counts. The chain combines TRBV7-9 with TRBJ1-1; D call uncertain. CDR3 length equals 15 residues. V lost 1 base, J lost 0 bases, and 9 bases lay in between. The germline gives CDR1 SEHNR, CDR2 FQNEAQ (reference sequence). The CDR3 sequence: CASSLELRVNTEAFF. In DNA form, the CDR3 reads TGTGCCAGCAGCTTAGAGTTACGGGTGAACACTGAAGCTTTCTTT. Full variable domain (rest looked up from reference TRBV7-9 and TRBJ1-1): DTGVSQNPRHKITKRGQNVTFRCDPISEHNRLYWYRQTLGQGPEFLTYFQNEAQLEKSRLLSDRFSAERPKGSFSTLEIQRTEQGDSAMYLCASSLELRVNTEAFFGQGTRLTVV.

There are many counts of this clone. The chain couples TRBV19 to TRBJ1-4, with TRBD1 identical over 9 bases. Germline CDR1 LNHDA, CDR2 SQIVND (reference sequence). The CDR3 runs to 17 residues. Losses at the gene ends were 3 bases for V and 5 bases for J; bases not matched to a gene: 10. This chain's CDR3 is CASSMPRDGTGNEKLFF. As DNA, the CDR3 is TGTGCCAGTAGTATGCCCCGCGACGGGACAGGGAATGAAAAACTGTTTTTT. The variable domain in full, with the rest retrieved from reference TRBV19 and TRBJ1-4, is DGGITQSPKYLFRKEGQNVTLSCEQNLNHDAMYWYRQDPGQGLRLIYYSQIVNDFQKGDIAEGYSVSREKKESFPLTVTSAQKNPTAFYLCASSMPRDGTGNEKLFFGSGTQLSVL.

This clone came up many times. The chain is built from TRBV20-1 and TRBJ1-1; D ambiguous. The V gene's germline CDR1 is DFQATT and CDR2 SNEGSKA (reference sequence). V was trimmed by 5 bases and J by 1 base, leaving 8 bases between them. This CDR3 is built from 12 residues. The CDR3: CSAPRQNTEAFF. CDR3 DNA: TGCAGTGCTCCCCGACAGAACACTGAAGCTTTCTTT.

The chain couples TRBV28 to TRBJ1-3, with D hard to call. Germline CDR1 MDHEN, CDR2 SYDVKM. The ends were cut back, 2 bases at V and 0 bases at J, with 14 bases in the middle. This CDR3 is built from 17 residues. The DNA of the CDR3 is TGTGCCAGCAGTTTAAGCGGGCAGCCGAACTCTGGAAACACCATATATTTT. It yields the protein CASSLSGQPNSGNTIYF.

This clone was counted at least ten times. The germline gene is not matched at one end of the junction; a read error may be the cause. The CDR3 spells CATSRRTGSGEPFF. The CDR3 region has the DNA TGTGCCACCAGCAGAAGGACAGGGTCCGGGGAGCCGTTTTTT. The V call is TRBV15, the J call TRBJ2-2, with 8 bases that match TRBD1. The V gene's germline CDR1 is LNHNV and CDR2 YYDKDF (reference sequence). CDR3 length equals 14 residues.

This clone was counted between two and nine times. The genes are TRBV24-1 and TRBJ1-2, with TRBD1 as a possible D gene (5 bases). Germline CDR1 KGHDR, CDR2 SFDVKD. The CDR3 runs to 14 residues. The V end lost 4 bases, the J end lost 2 bases, and 10 bases lay between the germline ends. The CDR3 nucleotides read TGTGCCACCAGTGACCAGAGACAGAACTATGGCTACACCTTC. Its protein is CATSDQRQNYGYTF.